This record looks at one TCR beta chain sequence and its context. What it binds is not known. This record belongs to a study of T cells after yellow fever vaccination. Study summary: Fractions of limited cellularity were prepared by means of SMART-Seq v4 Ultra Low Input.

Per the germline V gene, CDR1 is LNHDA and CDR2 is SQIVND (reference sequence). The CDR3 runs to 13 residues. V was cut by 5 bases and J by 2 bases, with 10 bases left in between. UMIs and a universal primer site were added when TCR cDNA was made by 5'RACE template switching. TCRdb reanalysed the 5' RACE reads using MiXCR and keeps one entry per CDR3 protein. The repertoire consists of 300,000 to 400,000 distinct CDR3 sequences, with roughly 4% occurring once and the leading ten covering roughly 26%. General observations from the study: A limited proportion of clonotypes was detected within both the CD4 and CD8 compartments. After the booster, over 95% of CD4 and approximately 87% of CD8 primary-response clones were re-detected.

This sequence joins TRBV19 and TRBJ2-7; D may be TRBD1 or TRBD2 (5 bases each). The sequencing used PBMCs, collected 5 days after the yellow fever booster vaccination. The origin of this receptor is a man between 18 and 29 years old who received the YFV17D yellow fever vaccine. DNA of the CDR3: TGTGCCAGTAGTCTGGGACCGGCCTACGAGCAGTACGTC. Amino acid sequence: CASSLGPAYEQYV.